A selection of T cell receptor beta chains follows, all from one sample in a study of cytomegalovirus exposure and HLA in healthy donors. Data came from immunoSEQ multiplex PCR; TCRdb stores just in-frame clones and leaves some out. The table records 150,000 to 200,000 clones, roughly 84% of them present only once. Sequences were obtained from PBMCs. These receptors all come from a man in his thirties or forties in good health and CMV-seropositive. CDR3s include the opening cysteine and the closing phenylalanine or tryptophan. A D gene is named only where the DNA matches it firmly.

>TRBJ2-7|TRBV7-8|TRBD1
CASSQGQGFYEQYF
TGTGCCAGCAGCCAAGGACAGGGTTTCTACGAGCAGTACTTC
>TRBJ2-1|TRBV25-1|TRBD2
CASSESGRVLNEQFF
TGTGCCAGCTCGGAAAGCGGGAGAGTGCTTAATGAGCAGTTCTTC
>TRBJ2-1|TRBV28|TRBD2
CASSSVEVAGPIESSYNEQFF
TGTGCCAGCAGTTCAGTTGAGGTAGCGGGCCCAATTGAGAGCTCCTACAATGAGCAGTTCTTC
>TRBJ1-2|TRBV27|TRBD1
CASSRDREGYTF
TGTGCCAGCAGCCGGGACAGGGAAGGCTACACCTTC
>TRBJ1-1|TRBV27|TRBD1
CASSPYRGLNTEAFF
TGTGCCAGCAGTCCCTACAGGGGTTTGAACACTGAAGCTTTCTTT
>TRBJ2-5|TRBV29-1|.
CSVHGQQETQYF
TGCAGCGTTCATGGACAGCAAGAGACCCAGTACTTC
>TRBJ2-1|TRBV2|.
CASRILRAYNEQFF
TGTGCCAGCAGAATATTACGCGCCTACAATGAGCAGTTCTTC
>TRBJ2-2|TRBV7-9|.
CASSWTGTPTGELFF
TGTGCCAGCAGCTGGACCGGGACACCTACCGGGGAGCTGTTTTTT
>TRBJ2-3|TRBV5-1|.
CASSALGASTDTQYF
TGCGCCAGCAGCGCCCTGGGGGCTAGCACAGATACGCAGTATTTT
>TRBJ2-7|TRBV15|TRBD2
CATSKIAGGSYEQYF
TGTGCCACCAGCAAAATAGCGGGAGGATCCTACGAGCAGTACTTC
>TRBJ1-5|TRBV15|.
CATSRVRGQPQHF
TGTGCCACCAGCAGAGTGCGGGGTCAGCCCCAGCATTTT
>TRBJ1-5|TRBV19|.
CASRMGPNQPQHF
TGTGCCAGTAGAATGGGCCCCAATCAGCCCCAGCATTTT
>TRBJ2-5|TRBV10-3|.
CATGGDSPILETQYF
TGTGCCACCGGAGGGGACTCCCCAATCTTGGAGACCCAGTACTTC